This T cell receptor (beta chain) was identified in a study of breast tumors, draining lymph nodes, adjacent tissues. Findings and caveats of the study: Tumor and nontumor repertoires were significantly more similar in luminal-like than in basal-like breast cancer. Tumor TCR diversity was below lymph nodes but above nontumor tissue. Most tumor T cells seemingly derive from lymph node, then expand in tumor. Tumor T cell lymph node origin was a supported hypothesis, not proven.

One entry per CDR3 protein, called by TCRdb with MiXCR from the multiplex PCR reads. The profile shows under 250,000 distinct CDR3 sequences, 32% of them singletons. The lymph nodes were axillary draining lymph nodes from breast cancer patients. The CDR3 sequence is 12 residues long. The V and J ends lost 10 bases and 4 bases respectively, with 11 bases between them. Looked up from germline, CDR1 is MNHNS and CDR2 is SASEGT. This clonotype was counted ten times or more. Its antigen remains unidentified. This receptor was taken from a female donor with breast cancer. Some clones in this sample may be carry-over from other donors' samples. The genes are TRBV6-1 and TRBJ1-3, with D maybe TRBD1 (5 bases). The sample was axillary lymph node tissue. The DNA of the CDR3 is TGTGCCACCCGTGGGGCCGGAAACACCATATATTTT. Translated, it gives CATRGAGNTIYF.